Below, 13 T cell receptor beta chains from the same sample are listed, as sequenced in a study of HIV-infected patients and healthy controls. cDNA was made from roughly 470 ng RNA using alpha and beta constant primers. Separate chain-specific third strand synthesis with multiplexing indices produced the alpha and beta libraries. TCRdb recomputed calls from the 5' RACE reads with MiXCR, one row per CDR3 protein. The table has 9,500 to 11,000 distinct CDR3 sequences, about 5.2% seen once. All unsorted peripheral T cells were captured because whole blood was used without fractionation. The sample was blood, taken before antiretroviral therapy. The receptors come from an adult with HIV infection.

This clonotype was counted at least ten times. The rearrangement joins TRBV13 to TRBJ2-1; 10 nucleotides match TRBD2. CDR1 is PRHDT and CDR2 is FYEKMQ in the germline V gene (reference sequence). J lost 7 bases, V lost 6 bases, and 9 bases had no gene match. The CDR3 runs to 15 residues. CDR3 sequence reads: CASSWGLAIRNEQFF. The CDR3 DNA follows: TGTGCCAGCAGTTGGGGACTAGCGATTAGAAATGAGCAGTTCTTC.

In its sample, this clonotype ranks as medium-sized. The chain links TRBV2 to TRBJ2-3; either TRBD1 or TRBD2 may supply D (6 bases each). With 3 bases removed from V and 3 bases from J, the gap between germline ends came to 13 bases. CDR3 length equals 15 residues. CDR1 is SNHLY, CDR2 FYNNEI, per germline. For the CDR3, the DNA is TGTGCCAGCAGTGAGGGGGCGGGGAGTACAGATACGCAGTATTTT. Protein product: CASSEGAGSTDTQYF.

This clonotype was found a few times. The chain recombines TRBV7-9 with TRBJ2-3; D gene ambiguous. The CDR3 runs 13 residues. From germline, CDR1 is SEHNR and CDR2 FQNEAQ (reference sequence). V lost 2 bases, J lost 1 base, and 4 bases lay in between. The CDR3 spells CASSLPGTDTQYF. In nucleotides, the CDR3 is TGTGCCAGCAGCTTACCCGGCACAGATACGCAGTATTTT.

This clonotype was found many times. The gene calls are TRBV28 and TRBJ1-1; no clear D. This CDR3 is 14 amino acids long. Germline CDR1 MDHEN, CDR2 SYDVKM. Trimming took 6 bases from V and 2 from J, leaving 13 bases between them. CDR3 sequence: CASSSRTDNTEAFF. CDR3 nucleotides: TGTGCCAGCAGCTCCCGGACGGACAACACTGAAGCTTTCTTT. Filled out from reference TRBV28 and TRBJ1-1, the complete variable domain reads DVKVTQSSRYLVKRTGEKVFLECVQDMDHENMFWYRQDPGLGLRLIYFSYDVKMKEKGDIPEGYSVSREKKERFSLILESASTNQTSMYLCASSSRTDNTEAFFGQGTRLTVV.

This clonotype was counted ten times or more. The CDR3 spells CATSDVGGNTGELFF. The CDR3 DNA reads TGTGCCACCAGTGATGTAGGGGGCAACACCGGGGAGCTGTTTTTT. The V gene is TRBV24-1, the J gene TRBJ2-2, with 7 bases fitting TRBD1. V was pared by 3 bases and J by 2 bases, with 2 bases of the junction left unmatched. The CDR3 has 15 amino acids. CDR1 KGHDR and CDR2 SFDVKD come from the germline V gene.

This clonotype was recorded at least ten times. The gene calls are TRBV12-3 or TRBV12-4 and TRBJ2-5; unclear D gene. The CDR3 runs 11 residues. Trimming took 3 bases from V and 5 from J, leaving 4 bases between them. The CDR3 sequence: CASSFGETQYF. The CDR3 region has the DNA TGTGCCAGCAGTTTTGGCGAGACCCAGTACTTC.

There are many counts of this clonotype. This chain joins TRBV29-1 and TRBJ1-4; D is uncertain. Trimming left V 6 bases short and J 8 bases short, with 13 bases between. Germline loops: CDR1 SQVTM, CDR2 ANQGSEA. The CDR3 length is 12 residues. The chain's CDR3 is CSVTLGAEKLFF. The CDR3 DNA sequence: TGCAGCGTCACCCTCGGTGCAGAAAAACTGTTTTTT.

This clonotype was seen ten or more times. The rearrangement uses TRBV27 and TRBJ2-6; D is unresolved. The germline V gene has CDR1 MNHEY and CDR2 SMNVEV (reference sequence). V was shortened by 5 bases and J by 2 bases, with 13 bases between the two germline ends. The length of the CDR3 is 16 residues. CDR3: CASSLGRMAGANVLTF. The CDR3, as DNA: TGTGCCAGCAGTCTGGGAAGAATGGCTGGGGCCAACGTCCTGACTTTC.

On this clonotype: The junction differs from germline at one of its ends, possibly a read error. The chain combines TRBV19 with TRBJ2-1, with TRBD1 as a possible D gene (5 bases). CDR1 and CDR2 (germline): LNHDA, SQIVND (reference sequence). The CDR3 is 12 amino acids. The CDR3 spells CASSTGYNEKFF. CDR3 DNA: TGTGCCAGTAGTACAGGGTACAATGAGAAGTTCTTC.

This clonotype was found many times. The chain joins TRBV6-6 to TRBJ1-2; D gene unclear. This CDR3 is 12 amino acids long. Trimming took off 5 bases at V and 0 bases at J, with 4 bases between the two ends. From germline, CDR1 is MNHNY and CDR2 SVGAGI (reference sequence). Here the CDR3 reads CASSGANYGYTF. CDR3 in DNA: TGTGCCAGCAGTGGAGCTAACTATGGCTACACCTTC.

Relative to its sample, this clonotype is medium-sized. This sequence joins TRBV27 and TRBJ2-3; unclear D gene. CDR1 and CDR2 (germline): MNHEY, SMNVEV (reference sequence). The CDR3 totals 14 residues. Trimming pared 4 bases from V and 4 bases from J, leaving 12 bases between. Here the CDR3 DNA reads TGTGCCAGCAGTTCCGCTCTAACACCAGATACGCAGTATTTT. Protein: CASSSALTPDTQYF.

This clonotype was seen a handful of times. The genes are TRBV20-1 and TRBJ2-7; 8 bases fit TRBD1. After removal of 3 bases from V and 3 bases from J, the junction contained 7 bases not matched to a gene. In germline, CDR1 is DFQATT, CDR2 SNEGSKA (reference sequence). The CDR3 length is 14 residues. This CDR3 reads CSASEQGGFYEQYF. The CDR3 DNA follows: TGCAGTGCTAGTGAACAGGGGGGATTCTACGAGCAGTACTTC.

This clonotype was recorded many times. The chain's CDR3 is CAISPDVAYEQYF. For the CDR3, the DNA is TGTGCCATCAGTCCAGATGTGGCCTACGAGCAGTACTTC. The rearrangement links TRBV10-3 to TRBJ2-7; D is unresolved. The CDR3 length is 13 residues. The ends were cut back, 5 bases at V and 2 bases at J, with 10 bases in the middle. Per germline, CDR1 ENHRY and CDR2 SYGVKD.